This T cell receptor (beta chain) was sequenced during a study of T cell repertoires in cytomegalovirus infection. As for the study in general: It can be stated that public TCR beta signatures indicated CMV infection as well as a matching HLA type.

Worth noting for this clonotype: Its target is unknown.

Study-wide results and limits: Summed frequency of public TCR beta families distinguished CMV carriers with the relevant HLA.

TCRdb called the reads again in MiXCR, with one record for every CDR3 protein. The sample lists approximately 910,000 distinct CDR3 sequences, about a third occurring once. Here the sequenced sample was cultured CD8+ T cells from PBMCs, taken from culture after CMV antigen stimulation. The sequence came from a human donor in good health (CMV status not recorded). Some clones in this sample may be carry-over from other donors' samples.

CDR3 sequence reads: CASTLAGHETQYF. CDR3 sequence (DNA): TGTGCCAGCACTCTAGCGGGGCACGAGACCCAGTACTTC. V usage is TRBV3-1 and J usage is TRBJ2-5, with 9 bases fitting TRBD2. The CDR3 spans 13 residues. Germline loops: CDR1 LGHDT, CDR2 YNNKEL (reference sequence). The J segment lost 5 bases and the V segment lost 7 bases, leaving 5 bases of the junction unmatched.